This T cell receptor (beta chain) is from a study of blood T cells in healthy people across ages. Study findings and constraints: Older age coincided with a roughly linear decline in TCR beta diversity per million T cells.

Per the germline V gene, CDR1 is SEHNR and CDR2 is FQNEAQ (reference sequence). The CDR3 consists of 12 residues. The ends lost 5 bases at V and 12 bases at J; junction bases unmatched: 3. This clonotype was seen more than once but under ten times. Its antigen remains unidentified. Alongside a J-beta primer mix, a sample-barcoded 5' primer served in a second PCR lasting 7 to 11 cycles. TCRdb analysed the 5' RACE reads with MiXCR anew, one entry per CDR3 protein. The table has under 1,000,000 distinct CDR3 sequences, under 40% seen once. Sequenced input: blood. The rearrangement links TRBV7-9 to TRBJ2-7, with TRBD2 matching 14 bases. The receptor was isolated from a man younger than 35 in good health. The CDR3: CASSLGTSGGYF. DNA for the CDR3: TGTGCCAGCAGCCTGGGGACTAGCGGGGGGTACTTC.